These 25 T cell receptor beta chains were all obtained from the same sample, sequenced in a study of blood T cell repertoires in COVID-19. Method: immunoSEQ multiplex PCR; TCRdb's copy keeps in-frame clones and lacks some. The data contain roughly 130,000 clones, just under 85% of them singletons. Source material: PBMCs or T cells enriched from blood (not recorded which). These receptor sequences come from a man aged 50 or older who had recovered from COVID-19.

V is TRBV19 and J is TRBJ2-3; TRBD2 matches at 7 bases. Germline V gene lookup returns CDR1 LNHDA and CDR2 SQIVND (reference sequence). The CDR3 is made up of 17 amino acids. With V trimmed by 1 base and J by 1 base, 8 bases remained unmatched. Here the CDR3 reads CASSIVGPSGGTDTQYF. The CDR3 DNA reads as TGTGCCAGTAGTATAGTAGGGCCCAGCGGGGGCACAGATACGCAGTATTTT.

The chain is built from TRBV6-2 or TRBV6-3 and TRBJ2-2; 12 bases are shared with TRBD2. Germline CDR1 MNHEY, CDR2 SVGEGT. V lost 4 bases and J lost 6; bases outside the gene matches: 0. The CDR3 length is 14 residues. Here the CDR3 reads CASSSSGGAGELFF. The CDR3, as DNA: TGTGCCAGCAGTTCTAGCGGGGGGGCCGGGGAGCTGTTTTTT.

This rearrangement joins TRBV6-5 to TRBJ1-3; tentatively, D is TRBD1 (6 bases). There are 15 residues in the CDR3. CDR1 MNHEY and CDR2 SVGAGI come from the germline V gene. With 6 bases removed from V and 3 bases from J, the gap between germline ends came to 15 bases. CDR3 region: CASSTGLADGNTIYF. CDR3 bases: TGTGCCAGCAGCACAGGGTTGGCCGATGGAAACACCATATATTTT.

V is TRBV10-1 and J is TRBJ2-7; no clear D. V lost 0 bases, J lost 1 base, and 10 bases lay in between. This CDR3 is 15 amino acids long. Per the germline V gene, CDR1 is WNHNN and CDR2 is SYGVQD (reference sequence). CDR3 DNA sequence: TGCGCCAGCAGTGAGTCGGGCAGTAATTCCTACGAGCAGTACTTC. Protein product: CASSESGSNSYEQYF.

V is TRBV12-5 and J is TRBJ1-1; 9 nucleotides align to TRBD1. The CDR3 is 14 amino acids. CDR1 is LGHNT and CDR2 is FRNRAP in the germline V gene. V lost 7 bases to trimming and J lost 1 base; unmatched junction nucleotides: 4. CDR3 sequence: CASALTGGNTEAFF. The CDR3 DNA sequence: TGTGCTAGTGCCTTGACAGGGGGGAACACTGAAGCTTTCTTT.

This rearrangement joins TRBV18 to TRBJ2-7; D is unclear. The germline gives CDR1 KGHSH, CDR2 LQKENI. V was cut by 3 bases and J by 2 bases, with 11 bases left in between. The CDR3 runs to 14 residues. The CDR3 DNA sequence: TGTGCCAGCTCACCCGCAGGCTCAACCTACGAGCAGTACTTC. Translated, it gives CASSPAGSTYEQYF.

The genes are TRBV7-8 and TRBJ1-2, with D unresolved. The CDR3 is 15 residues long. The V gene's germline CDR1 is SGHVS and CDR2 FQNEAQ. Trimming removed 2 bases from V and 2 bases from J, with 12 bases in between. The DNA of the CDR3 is TGTGCCAGCAGCTTATTGGGCAGCTCGAACTATGGCTACACCTTC. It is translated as CASSLLGSSNYGYTF.

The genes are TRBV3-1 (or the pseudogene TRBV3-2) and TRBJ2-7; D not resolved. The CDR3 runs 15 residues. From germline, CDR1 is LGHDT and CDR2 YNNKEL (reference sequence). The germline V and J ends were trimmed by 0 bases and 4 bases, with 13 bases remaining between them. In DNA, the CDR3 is TGTGCCAGCAGCCAAGAAATGTATGGAGCTTACGAGCAGTACTTC. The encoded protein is CASSQEMYGAYEQYF.

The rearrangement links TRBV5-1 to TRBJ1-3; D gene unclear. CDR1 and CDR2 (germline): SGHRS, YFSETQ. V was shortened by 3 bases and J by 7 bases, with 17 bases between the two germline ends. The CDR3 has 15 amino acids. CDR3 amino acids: CASSSSTGRVNTIYF. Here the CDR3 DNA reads TGCGCCAGCAGCTCGAGCACCGGGAGAGTTAACACCATATATTTT. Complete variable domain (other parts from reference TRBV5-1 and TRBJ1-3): KAGVTQTPRYLIKTRGQQVTLSCSPISGHRSVSWYQQTPGQGLQFLFEYFSETQRNKGNFPGRFSGRQFSNSRSEMNVSTLELGDSALYLCASSSSTGRVNTIYFGEGSWLTVV.

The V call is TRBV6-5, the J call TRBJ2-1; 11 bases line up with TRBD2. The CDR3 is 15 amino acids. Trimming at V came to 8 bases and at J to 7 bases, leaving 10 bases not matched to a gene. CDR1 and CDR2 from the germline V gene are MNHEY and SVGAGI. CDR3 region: CASGDSGGVKNEQFF. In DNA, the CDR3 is TGTGCCAGCGGCGATAGCGGGGGGGTTAAGAATGAGCAGTTCTTC.

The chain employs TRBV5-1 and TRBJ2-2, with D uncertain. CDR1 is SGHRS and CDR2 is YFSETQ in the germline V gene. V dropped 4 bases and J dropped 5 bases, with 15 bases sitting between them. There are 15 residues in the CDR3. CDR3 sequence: CASSPDGARTGELFF. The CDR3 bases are TGCGCCAGCAGCCCGGATGGAGCGCGAACCGGGGAGCTGTTTTTT.

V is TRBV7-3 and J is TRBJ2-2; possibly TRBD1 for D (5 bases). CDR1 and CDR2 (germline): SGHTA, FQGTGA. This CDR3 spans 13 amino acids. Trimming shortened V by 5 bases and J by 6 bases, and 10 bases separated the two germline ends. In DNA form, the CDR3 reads TGTGCCAGCAGCCCCACGACAGCCGGGGAGCTGTTTTTT. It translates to CASSPTTAGELFF.

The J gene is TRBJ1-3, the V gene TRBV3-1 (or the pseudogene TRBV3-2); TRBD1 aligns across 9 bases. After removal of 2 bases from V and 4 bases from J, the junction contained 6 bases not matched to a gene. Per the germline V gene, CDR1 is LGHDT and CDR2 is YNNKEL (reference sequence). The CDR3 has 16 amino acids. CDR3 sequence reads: CASSQKGQGAGNTIYF. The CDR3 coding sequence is TGTGCCAGCAGCCAAAAGGGACAGGGAGCGGGAAACACCATATATTTT.

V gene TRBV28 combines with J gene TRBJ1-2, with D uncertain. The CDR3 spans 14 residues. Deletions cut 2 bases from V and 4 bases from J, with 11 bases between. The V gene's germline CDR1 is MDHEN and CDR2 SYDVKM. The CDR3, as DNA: TGTGCCAGCAGTTTAGCGGCACTCACCTATGGCTACACCTTC. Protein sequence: CASSLAALTYGYTF.

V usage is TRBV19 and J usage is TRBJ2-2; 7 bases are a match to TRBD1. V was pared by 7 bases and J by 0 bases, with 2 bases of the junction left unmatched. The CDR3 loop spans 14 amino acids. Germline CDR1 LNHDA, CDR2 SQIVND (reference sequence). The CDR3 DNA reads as TGTGCCAGTATGGACAGGCCGAACACCGGGGAGCTGTTTTTT. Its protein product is CASMDRPNTGELFF.

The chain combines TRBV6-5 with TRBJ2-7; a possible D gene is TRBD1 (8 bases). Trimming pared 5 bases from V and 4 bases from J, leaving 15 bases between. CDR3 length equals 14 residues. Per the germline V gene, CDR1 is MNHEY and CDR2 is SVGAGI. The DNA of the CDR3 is TGTGCCAGCAGTAATACAGGGGGGGGATACGAGCAGTACTTC. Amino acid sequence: CASSNTGGGYEQYF.

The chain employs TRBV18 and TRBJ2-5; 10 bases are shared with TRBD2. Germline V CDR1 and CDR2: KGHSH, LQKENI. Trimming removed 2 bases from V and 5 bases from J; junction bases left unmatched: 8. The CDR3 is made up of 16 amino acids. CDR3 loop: CASSPVETSGFETQYF. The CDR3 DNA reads TGTGCCAGCTCACCAGTTGAGACTAGCGGGTTTGAGACCCAGTACTTC.

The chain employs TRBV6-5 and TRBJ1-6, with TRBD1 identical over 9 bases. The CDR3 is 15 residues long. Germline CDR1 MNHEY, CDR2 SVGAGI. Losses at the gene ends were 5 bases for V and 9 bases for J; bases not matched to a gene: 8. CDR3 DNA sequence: TGTGCCAGCAGTAGCCCTGGGACAGGGAGTTCACCCCTCCACTTT. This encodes CASSSPGTGSSPLHF.

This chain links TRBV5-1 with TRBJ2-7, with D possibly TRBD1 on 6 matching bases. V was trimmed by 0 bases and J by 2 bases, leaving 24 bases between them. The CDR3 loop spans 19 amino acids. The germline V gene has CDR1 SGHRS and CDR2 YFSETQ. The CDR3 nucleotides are TGCGCCAGCAGCTTGGAGTCCCTGGTCCCGGGACAAAGCACCTACGAGCAGTACTTC. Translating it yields CASSLESLVPGQSTYEQYF.

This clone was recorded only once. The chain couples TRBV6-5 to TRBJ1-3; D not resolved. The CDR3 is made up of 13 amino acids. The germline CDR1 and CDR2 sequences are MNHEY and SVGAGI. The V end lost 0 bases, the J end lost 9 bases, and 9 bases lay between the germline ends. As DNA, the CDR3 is TGTGCCAGCAGTTACTCGCTCGAGGGCACCATATATTTT. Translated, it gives CASSYSLEGTIYF.

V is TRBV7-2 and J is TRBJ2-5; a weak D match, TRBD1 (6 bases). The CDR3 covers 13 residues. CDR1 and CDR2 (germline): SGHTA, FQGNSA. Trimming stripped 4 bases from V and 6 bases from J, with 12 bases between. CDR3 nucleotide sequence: TGTGCCAGCAGCTCTGGACAGCGACAGACCCAGTACTTC. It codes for CASSSGQRQTQYF.

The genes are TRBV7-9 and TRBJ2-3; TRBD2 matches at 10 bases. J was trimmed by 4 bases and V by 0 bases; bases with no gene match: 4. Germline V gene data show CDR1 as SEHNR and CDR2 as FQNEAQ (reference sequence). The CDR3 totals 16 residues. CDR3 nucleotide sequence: TGTGCCAGCAGCTTAGCGAGCGGGGGGGCTTCAGATACGCAGTATTTT. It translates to CASSLASGGASDTQYF.

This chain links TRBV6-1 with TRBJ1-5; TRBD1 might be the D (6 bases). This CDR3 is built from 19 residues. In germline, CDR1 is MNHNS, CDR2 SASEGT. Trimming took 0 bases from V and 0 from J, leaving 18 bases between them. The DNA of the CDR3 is TGTGCCAGCAGTGAAGCGCGGGCAGGGGCCACTTATAGCAATCAGCCCCAGCATTTT. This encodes CASSEARAGATYSNQPQHF.

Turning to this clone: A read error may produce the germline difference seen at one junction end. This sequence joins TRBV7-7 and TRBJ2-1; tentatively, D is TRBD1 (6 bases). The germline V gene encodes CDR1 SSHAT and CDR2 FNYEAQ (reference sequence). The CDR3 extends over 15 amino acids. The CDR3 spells CASSLSDRTGNEQFF. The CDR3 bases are TGTGCTAGCAGCCTCTCGGACAGAACCGGGAATGAGCAGTTCTTC.

The CDR3 here is CASSQSTGDSGNTIYF. Written as DNA, the CDR3 is TGCGCCAGCAGCCAATCCACAGGGGACTCTGGAAACACCATATATTTT. The chain joins TRBV4-1 to TRBJ1-3, with 7 bases lining up with TRBD1. CDR1 and CDR2 (germline): MGHRA, YSYEKL. The CDR3 spans 16 residues. The V segment lost 2 bases and the J segment 0 bases; nucleotides outside the gene matches: 4.